What follows are 19 T cell receptor beta chains derived from one specimen sequenced in a study of molecular identifiers for immune sequencing clone quantification. TCRdb redid the calling of the PCR reads with MiXCR, one entry per CDR3 protein. The table has approximately 97,000 distinct CDR3 sequences, about 35% seen once. The specimen was naive CD8+ T cells from blood, with Jurkat cell RNA spiked in. The subset was: FACS-sorted CD8+CD4-CCR7+CD45RA+ naive T cells. The receptor source for this set is a human donor in good health. Some libraries in this study had Jurkat cell RNA spiked in.

V and J are TRBV5-1 and TRBJ2-1; D might be TRBD1 (6 bases). Germline V lookup: CDR1 SGHRS, CDR2 YFSETQ. Trimming removed 1 base at V and 4 bases at J, with 18 bases between. This CDR3 has 17 amino acids. The CDR3 DNA reads as TGCGCCAGCAGCTTGACTTTCGTCCAGGGGTCGTACAATGAGCAGTTCTTC. Translation gives CASSLTFVQGSYNEQFF.

This clonotype has more than one count but fewer than ten. The rearrangement links TRBV7-2 to TRBJ2-3, with TRBD2 matching 11 bases. Germline CDR1 and CDR2: SGHTA and FQGNSA. V gave up 5 bases and J gave up 4 bases; unmatched junction bases: 8. The CDR3 totals 16 residues. The CDR3 spells CASSELLAGASDTQYF. In DNA, the CDR3 is TGTGCCAGCAGCGAATTACTAGCGGGAGCCTCAGATACGCAGTATTTT. Supplemented by reference TRBV7-2 and TRBJ2-3, the full variable domain reads GAGVSQSPSNKVTEKGKDVELRCDPISGHTALYWYRQSLGQGLEFLIYFQGNSAPDKSGLPSDRFSAERTGGSVSTLTIQRTQQEDSAVYLCASSELLAGASDTQYFGPGTRLTVL.

This clonotype was recorded a few times. The chain carries TRBV7-6 and TRBJ2-3; 7 positions agree with TRBD1. Trimming took 5 bases from V and 2 from J; bases not matched to a gene: 7. The CDR3 covers 15 residues. Germline V gene sequence: CDR1 SGHVS, CDR2 FNYEAQ. The CDR3 DNA reads as TGTGCCAGCAGCAGTGTGAGGGGGCTCACAGATACGCAGTATTTT. Residues: CASSSVRGLTDTQYF.

In DNA form, the CDR3 reads TGTGCCAGCAGCCTTGGGCCGGGCTCCTACGAGCAGTACTTC. It translates to CASSLGPGSYEQYF. The genes are TRBV4-2 and TRBJ2-7, with D hard to call. The CDR3 contains 14 residues. The germline V and J ends were trimmed by 4 bases and 0 bases, with 10 bases remaining between them. Germline values: CDR1 LGHNA, CDR2 YNFKEQ.

The chain is built from TRBV6-1 and TRBJ2-7, with 9 bases matching TRBD1. Near its end, the DNA agrees better with TRBJ2-1, so the J call may be wrong. Germline CDR1 reads MNHNS; CDR2 reads SASEGT. This CDR3 region has 15 residues. The chain's CDR3 is CASNSGTGRDYEQFF. Written as DNA, the CDR3 is TGTGCCAGCAATTCCGGGACAGGGAGGGACTACGAGCAGTTCTTC.

As for this clonotype: Since a much larger clone is just one base distant, this may be a read error. This chain connects TRBV12-3 or TRBV12-4 to TRBJ2-2; D is uncertain. The CDR3 runs to 13 residues. With 4 bases removed from V and 3 bases from J, the gap between germline ends came to 6 bases. The CDR3 is CASSWLDTGELFF. DNA of the CDR3: TGTGCCAGCAGTTGGTTGGACACCGGGGAGCTGTTTTTT.

J is TRBJ2-2 and V is TRBV9; 9 nucleotides agree with TRBD2. Germline CDR1 is SGDLS and CDR2 is YYNGEE. V trimming: 4 bases; J trimming: 1 base; junction bases outside the gene matches: 5. The CDR3 has 16 amino acids. The CDR3 nucleotides read TGTGCCAGCAGCCCACGTAGCGGGGGGAACACCGGGGAGCTGTTTTTT. Translated: CASSPRSGGNTGELFF.

The V gene is TRBV6-5, the J gene TRBJ2-7; perhaps TRBD2 as D (7 bases). Trimming shortened V by 11 bases and J by 12 bases, and 29 bases separated the two germline ends. The CDR3 has 14 residues. CDR1 and CDR2 (germline): MNHEY, SVGAGI. The CDR3 protein is CACTGCGGPALLYF. The CDR3 DNA sequence: TGTGCCTGCACGGGTTGCGGGGGCCCCGCGCTTCTGTACTTC.

This clonotype was observed a few times. The V gene is TRBV6-4, the J gene TRBJ1-1; no reliable D call. V lost 0 bases and J lost 0, with 2 bases in between. Germline assignment: CDR1 MRHNA and CDR2 SNTAGT. The CDR3 runs to 13 residues. CDR3 coding DNA: TGTGCCAGCAGTGACTCAATGAACACTGAAGCTTTCTTT. Protein product: CASSDSMNTEAFF.

The genes are TRBV12-3 or TRBV12-4 and TRBJ2-5, with a weak D call TRBD2 (6 bases). The CDR3 is 15 amino acids. Trimming took 5 bases from V and 5 from J, leaving 18 bases between them. CDR3: CASSTGEEVEETQYF. The CDR3, as DNA: TGTGCCAGCAGTACGGGGGAGGAGGTTGAGGAGACCCAGTACTTC.

Concerning this clonotype: This sequence may be a read error, since a much larger clone differs from it by one base. The conserved closing phenylalanine or tryptophan is absent in this CDR3, likely reflecting a read error. The chain joins TRBV4-3 to TRBJ2-7, with 8 nucleotides matching TRBD1. The CDR3 spans 15 residues. Looked up from germline, CDR1 is LGHNA and CDR2 is YSLEER. The V gene end was trimmed by 4 bases and the J gene end by 6 bases; junction bases not matched to a gene: 11. The CDR3 region has the DNA TGCGCCAGCAGCCGCTACGGGACAGGCCCCTCCGAGCAGTACATC. This gives the protein CASSRYGTGPSEQYI.

As to this clonotype: Since a much larger clone is just one base distant, this may be a read error. The gene calls are TRBV28 and TRBJ2-5, with D perhaps matching TRBD1 (6 bases). The CDR3 loop spans 16 amino acids. Germline V lookup: CDR1 MDHEN, CDR2 SYDVKM. The ends were cut back, 7 bases at V and 2 bases at J, with 20 bases in the middle. The CDR3 protein is CASNRGGNGPQETQYF. The CDR3, as DNA: TGTGCCAGCAACCGTGGGGGCAACGGCCCACAAGAGACCCAGTACTTC.

This clonotype was counted once. Since a much larger clone is just one base distant, this may be a read error. The CDR3 carries no conserved terminal phenylalanine or tryptophan, so it likely arises from a read error. The chain couples TRBV7-9 to TRBJ2-7; TRBD2 might be the D (6 bases). Trimming pared 1 base from V and 5 bases from J, leaving 12 bases between. CDR3 length equals 14 residues. Germline CDR1 and CDR2: SEHNR and FQNEAQ (reference sequence). CDR3: CASSLVGGVDEQYS. CDR3 nucleotide sequence: TGTGCCAGCAGCTTAGTTGGAGGGGTAGACGAGCAGTACTCC.

Concerning this clonotype: A much bigger clone sits one base away, suggesting this may be a read error. This sequence joins TRBV28 and TRBJ1-1; D gene unclear. CDR1 MDHEN and CDR2 SYDVKM come from the germline V gene. The length of the CDR3 is 11 residues. The germline V and J ends were trimmed by 2 bases and 10 bases, with 8 bases remaining between them. The CDR3 here is CASSLGLGAFF. Here the CDR3 DNA reads TGTGCCAGCAGTTTAGGACTGGGAGCTTTCTTT.

This clonotype has just a few counts. The V gene is TRBV11-1, the J gene TRBJ1-5; tentatively, D is TRBD1 (5 bases). Germline V gives CDR1 SGHAT, CDR2 FQDESV (reference sequence). Trimming took 0 bases from V and 0 from J, leaving 12 bases between them. The CDR3 consists of 17 residues. In DNA form, the CDR3 reads TGTGCCAGCAGCTTAGCGTCGGACAACGTTAGCAATCAGCCCCAGCATTTT. Its translation: CASSLASDNVSNQPQHF.

A note on this clonotype: The conserved phenylalanine or tryptophan normally closing the CDR3 is absent here, so this likely arose from a read error. J is TRBJ2-1 and V is TRBV9; D might be TRBD2 (5 bases). Trimming took 0 bases from V and 8 from J, leaving 18 bases between them. There are 16 residues in the CDR3. CDR1 SGDLS and CDR2 YYNGEE come from the germline V gene. The DNA for the CDR3 is TGTGCCAGCAGCGTAGGGTCCGGGCTAGCTGGGGATGAGCAGTTCATC. Translated: CASSVGSGLAGDEQFI.

The chain employs TRBV20-1 and TRBJ2-4, with 7 bases aligning to TRBD1. The V gene end was trimmed by 5 bases and the J gene end by 7 bases; junction bases not matched to a gene: 8. CDR1 and CDR2 (germline): DFQATT, SNEGSKA (reference sequence). The CDR3 sequence is 13 residues long. DNA for the CDR3: TGCAGTGCTGATGGGACAGCTATTAACATTCAGTACTTC. Encoded protein: CSADGTAINIQYF.

This clonotype was counted ten times or more. This chain links TRBV28 with TRBJ2-2; TRBD2 is a possible D gene (5 bases). The germline V and J ends were trimmed by 10 bases and 0 bases, with 15 bases remaining between them. Germline V lookup: CDR1 MDHEN, CDR2 SYDVKM. The CDR3 consists of 15 residues. CDR3 nucleotides: TGTGCCACTACGCTTTCGGAGGCGAACACCGGGGAGCTGTTTTTT. Amino acid sequence: CATTLSEANTGELFF.

This chain joins TRBV28 and TRBJ2-7; D is ambiguous. Germline CDR1 MDHEN, CDR2 SYDVKM. The CDR3 sequence is 13 residues long. Trimming cost V 5 bases and J 6 bases, with 14 bases left between them. The CDR3 spells CASSLTPAFEQYF. DNA for the CDR3: TGTGCCAGCAGTCTCACTCCCGCTTTCGAGCAGTACTTC.